This TCR beta chain was found in a study of blood T cell repertoires in COVID-19. Per the original data handling: Amplification with reference gene primers provided the estimates of nucleated cell counts. Data came from immunoSEQ multiplex PCR; TCRdb stores just in-frame clones and leaves some out. From that table come the V and J calls and clone size; the DNA was used to work out D and trimming. The profile covers under 250,000 clones, with more than 75% appearing a single time and approximately 2.6% taken by the ten largest. The CDR3 is made up of 17 amino acids. V lost 5 bases to trimming and J lost 4 bases; unmatched junction nucleotides: 14. Germline V gives CDR1 LNHDA, CDR2 SQIVND (reference sequence).

The sample taken for sequencing was peripheral blood. The V call is TRBV19, the J call TRBJ2-1, with 7 bases identical to TRBD2. This receptor was taken from a man between 45 and 60 years old who had recovered from COVID-19. In nucleotides, the CDR3 is TGTGCCAGTAGTTCCGGGACTAACCCTGCGTCATACAATGAGCAGTTCTTC. Translating gives CASSSGTNPASYNEQFF.